One sample yielded the 11 T cell receptor beta chains listed below, sequenced in a study of vaccination and CD4 T cells after COVID-19. The Oncomine TCR Beta short-read assay was applied to DNA of cultured CD4+ T cells. TCRdb independently ran MiXCR on the PCR reads; one entry per CDR3 protein. The data hold around 1,500 distinct CDR3 sequences, with more than 9.5% observed a single time. Documented treatment: approximately nine-day PBMC culture with coronavirus spike peptide pools or control peptides (ViraFEST assay). Collection of the unexposed donor's CD4+ T cells took place before the COVID-19 pandemic (2011-2018). Their antigen targets remain unknown. Sequencing was performed on CD4+ T cells from blood, cultured in vitro. The receptors stem from a human donor in good health.

This clonotype rates as medium-sized. The CDR3 reads CASRTIGQGSYEQYF. DNA for the CDR3: TGTGCCAGCAGAACTATTGGACAGGGCTCCTACGAGCAGTACTTC. This chain links TRBV2 with TRBJ2-7; TRBD1 matches 8 bases. The V segment lost 6 bases and the J segment 0 bases; nucleotides outside the gene matches: 7. This CDR3 comprises 15 residues. Germline CDR1 SNHLY, CDR2 FYNNEI.

This clonotype rates as large. The gene calls are TRBV20-1 and TRBJ1-6; D not certain. The CDR3 is made up of 15 amino acids. Trimming took 4 bases from V and 4 from J, leaving 14 bases between them. Germline CDR1 reads DFQATT; CDR2 reads SNEGSKA (reference sequence). DNA of the CDR3: TGCAGTGCTACCGCGGGGATCATATATAATTCACCCCTCCACTTT. Translating it yields CSATAGIIYNSPLHF.

This chain joins TRBV2 and TRBJ2-1, with 9 bases lining up with TRBD1. Germline V gene data show CDR1 as SNHLY and CDR2 as FYNNEI. The J segment lost 9 bases and the V segment lost 8 bases, leaving 5 bases of the junction unmatched. The CDR3 has 12 amino acids. CDR3 in amino acids: CASEGQGFEQFF. The CDR3 nucleotides are TGTGCCAGCGAAGGACAGGGGTTTGAGCAGTTCTTC.

This clonotype ranks as large. J is TRBJ1-1 and V is TRBV6-5, with TRBD1 matching 10 bases. V lost 0 bases, J lost 8 bases, and 0 bases stayed unmatched. Looked up from germline, CDR1 is MNHEY and CDR2 is SVGAGI. This CDR3 is 13 amino acids long. The CDR3 nucleotides are TGTGCCAGCAGTTACTCGGGACAGGGGGAAGCTTTCTTT. Amino acid sequence: CASSYSGQGEAFF.

By share, this clonotype counts as medium-sized. This chain links TRBV28 with TRBJ1-6; no clear D. Trimming cost V 2 bases and J 10 bases, with 18 bases left between them. Germline CDR1 MDHEN, CDR2 SYDVKM. This CDR3 has 16 residues. CDR3 in amino acids: CASSLVLATPQSPLHF. The CDR3 nucleotides read TGTGCCAGCAGTTTAGTGCTCGCCACTCCACAATCACCCCTCCACTTT.

By sample fraction, this clonotype is medium-sized. The chain is built from TRBV19 and TRBJ1-2; TRBD1 is a possible D gene (5 bases). The CDR3 sequence is 13 residues long. V lost 4 bases and J 6 bases, leaving 12 bases between the germline ends. Germline CDR1 is LNHDA and CDR2 is SQIVND (reference sequence). The CDR3 loop is CASSTGTGHGYTF. In DNA form, the CDR3 reads TGTGCCAGTAGTACCGGGACGGGCCATGGCTACACCTTC.

In its sample, this clonotype ranks as large. As DNA, the CDR3 is TGTGCCAGCAGTAGGGTGTCCCTACTATCGAACACTGAAGCTTTCTTT. Its translation: CASSRVSLLSNTEAFF. V usage is TRBV2 and J usage is TRBJ1-1; no clear D gene. V lost 5 bases and J lost 1, with 17 bases in between. CDR3 length: 16 residues. Germline CDR1 is SNHLY and CDR2 is FYNNEI.

This clonotype is categorized as medium-sized. This chain joins TRBV28 and TRBJ2-7, with TRBD2 matching over 9 bases. J was trimmed by 5 bases and V by 2 bases; bases with no gene match: 4. The length of the CDR3 is 14 residues. Germline assignment: CDR1 MDHEN and CDR2 SYDVKM. The CDR3 region is CASSLAGGPHEQYF. In nucleotides, the CDR3 is TGTGCCAGCAGTTTAGCGGGAGGGCCCCACGAGCAGTACTTC.

The chain joins TRBV20-1 to TRBJ1-4; D gene uncertain. V was shortened by 1 base and J by 5 bases, with 17 bases between the two germline ends. CDR3 length: 16 residues. Germline V gene sequence: CDR1 DFQATT, CDR2 SNEGSKA (reference sequence). CDR3 loop: CSARVEGGRNNEKLFF. The DNA of the CDR3 is TGCAGTGCTAGAGTGGAGGGTGGCAGGAACAATGAAAAACTGTTTTTT.

The CDR3 protein is CASSRDRGWGEQFF. CDR3 nucleotide sequence: TGTGCCAGCAGTCGGGACAGGGGATGGGGTGAGCAGTTCTTC. The chain is built from TRBV12-3 or TRBV12-4 and TRBJ2-1; 10 bases align to TRBD1. The V segment lost 5 bases and the J segment 9 bases; nucleotides outside the gene matches: 7. The length of the CDR3 is 14 residues.

The CDR3 coding sequence is TGTGCCAGCAGCTTAGATCGGGGACTAGCGGGGTATAACAATGAGCAGTTCTTC. This codes for CASSLDRGLAGYNNEQFF. The rearrangement uses TRBV11-3 and TRBJ2-1; 13 bases are shared with TRBD2. The CDR3 consists of 18 residues. Looked up from germline, CDR1 is SGHNT and CDR2 is YENEEA. Trimming cost V 0 bases and J 5 bases; bases outside gene matches: 7.